The entry below gives a single T cell receptor (beta chain) sequence along with its context. Its antigen has not been determined. Base qualities are not at hand, and no much larger clone is one base apart. The cohort was made up of approximately 700 healthy bone marrow donors. At the time of sampling, every cohort member was nominally healthy, though immune exposures that went unrecorded were likely present. The donor tested CMV seronegative and was one of the 352 seronegative cohort members. Every donor gave a peripheral blood sample, and the peripheral blood mononuclear cells from that sample were used for TCR beta sequencing. Genomic DNA extraction from the blood cell samples was performed with the Qiagen DNeasy Blood Extraction Kit. The germline V gene encodes CDR1 MNHEY and CDR2 SMNVEV (reference sequence). The germline V and J ends show losses of 5 bases and 5 bases respectively, and no gene match explains 3 bases of the junction. The CDR3 covers 13 residues, taking in both the cysteine and the phenylalanine. The kept DNA is CDR3 alone, 39 bases in frame from the first base.

These data are taken from a study of cytomegalovirus exposure and HLA in healthy donors (dated by TCRdb to 2016 to 2017). Study-level background: An earlier analysis of some 620 of the donors reported about 280 Gb of sequence data and around 110 million unique TCR beta sequences obtained from 150 million to 200 million T cells. The study aimed to test whether signatures of past pathogen exposure could be identified by cataloging public T cell receptors. A later analysis re-examined previously published TCR beta repertoires from just over 650 donors and added high-resolution HLA genotyping to investigate patterns of TCR occurrence. HLA typing included class I and class II loci at four-digit resolution. Roughly five DR-DQ haplotypes were treated as single units for association and clustering because of strong linkage in the cohort. High-throughput TCR immunosequencing, statistical association of individual TCRs with disease status, and machine learning were combined to predict cytomegalovirus infection status. Typing coverage varied by locus: about 629-630 donors for A, B, C, DRB1 and DQB1; approximately 520 for DQA1; approximately 570 for DPA1; more than 450 for DPB1. All discovery cohort repertoires had been generated on a single sequencing platform. A later genetic analysis used genome-wide SNP genotypes for about 65% of the 666 donors, treating that subset as a discovery cohort. The genetic ancestry cluster associated with self-reported Caucasian donors included around 76% of the 300 to 400 genotyped donors. Along with the approximately 600-subject first cohort, a separate validation cohort of over a hundred different subjects was used. On average, about 200,000 unique TCR beta nucleotide sequences were sequenced per donor among 398 genotyped donors of the cohort, with 15% to 20% of those sequences being non-productive. The later analysis used no new phenotypic data to find candidate immune exposures, relying instead on TCR beta sequences and their occurrence across donors. An earlier analysis of 587 of the donors used high-throughput TCR beta sequencing to judge whether each TCR beta V gene segment behaved as functional or pseudogenic. About 320 gigabases of sequencing data and 78 million or so unique TCR sequences were included in an early release covering about 700 HLA-typed donors. The study used immunosequencing to profile the T cell repertoires of hundreds of subjects and linked those repertoires to cytomegalovirus serostatus. Alongside the repertoire data, information on donor age, sex, ethnicity and CMV serostatus was compiled. Points the paper makes about the study in general: Several of the top co-occurrence clusters appeared to be linked to parvovirus B19, influenza, CMV and Epstein-Barr virus, according to a later analysis. A later analysis found that TCR association rates varied across HLA loci, with DRB1 alleles showing the most associated TCRs and HLA-C alleles the fewest. In a later analysis, around 17,000 TCR beta sequences were associated with specific HLA alleles at a false discovery rate of 0.05. A further reported finding was that TCR beta sequences accurately predicted the HLA-A and HLA-B alleles for most subjects in the first cohort. Because HLA typing was unavailable for some donors at each locus, only the typed subset was used in association tests. In a later genetic analysis, fewer N-insertions in productive TCRs were reported among donors in an Asian-associated ancestry cluster than the 666-donor mean. Linkage disequilibrium might explain the correlated functional status among segregating V segments, but an unknown experimental factor could not be excluded. Broadly in line with IMGT annotations, most TCR beta V segments showed up in productive rearrangements about 90% or about 30% of the time in an earlier analysis of several hundred of the donors. In the study, approximately 150 TCR beta chains were listed as associated with cytomegalovirus. A few of the identified cytomegalovirus-associated TCR beta chains were confirmed in vitro to be specific for cytomegalovirus antigens. A later analysis found that most CMV-associated TCR beta chains appeared HLA-restricted, with HLA associations seemingly driven largely by CMV exposure. Cytomegalovirus status was reported to be diagnosed by the classifier with high specificity and sensitivity in both the original and validation cohorts. Immune exposure information for the cohort was limited to CMV serostatus. The authors suggested that the approach could potentially be generalized to other disease states and immunological phenotypes. Some IMGT-functional V segments, including TRBV6-2 and TRBV6-3, could not be distinguished by the 87-base-pair reads and were therefore excluded. In this cohort, only TCR beta chains were sequenced, and detectable features were limited by the absence of alpha or paired-chain data. A cluster of highly shared sequence variants was judged likely to represent a technical artifact of the sequencing pipeline. A later genetic analysis associated a missense DCLRE1C variant with V-gene and J-gene trimming of TCR beta chains, and an independent cohort replicated the association. Roughly uniform sequencing depth across donors was assumed in presence/absence analyses, although this assumption may not hold. In a later analysis, HLA-associated TCR beta chains were found to be more clonally expanded and to have lower generation probabilities than equally common non-associated chains. Assigning TCR associations to individual alleles was difficult when HLA alleles, especially DR and DQ, strongly co-occurred. Because counts were too low, around 17 rarely observed V segments, including chromosome 9 orphons, were left out of the earlier analysis of several hundred of the donors. Most TCR sequences were seen in very few donors, while some public TCRs were found in many individuals.

Libraries were constructed by the immunoSEQ multiplex PCR assay. For the multiplex PCR, a mixture combining 60 forward primers for TCR Vbeta segments and 13 reverse primers for TCR Jbeta segments was used. The CDR3 region of rearranged TCR beta genes was amplified from genomic DNA with a multiplex PCR assay. The Illumina HiSeq System was used to sequence the amplified TCR beta libraries as 87-base-pair reads. As for how the authors treated the data: A later analysis tallied 75 million to 85 million unique TCR beta chains across the 666 repertoires, and some 12 million of those chains were shared by two or more donors. To remove PCR and sequencing errors, raw reads were error-corrected and collapsed into unique sequences using a nearest-neighbor algorithm that merged closely related sequences. V, D and J gene segments were assigned by aligning CDR3 sequences to IMGT reference sequences. Each retained sequence needed at least a six-nucleotide match to both a V gene segment and a J gene segment. A rearrangement was called productive if the CDR3 had no stop codons and remained in frame with V and J, and every other rearrangement was called non-productive. CDR3 was defined according to IMGT convention as the region running from the second conserved V-encoded cysteine to the conserved J-encoded phenylalanine. Sequences without an unambiguous match to a single V gene segment were excluded from the earlier analysis of several hundred of the donors. In an earlier analysis of 500 to 750 of the donors, V segments were called functional above 56.7% productive rearrangements and were called segregating when the between-donor standard deviation exceeded 5%. A statistical classification framework was developed to diagnose cytomegalovirus status using the catalog of TCR beta chain sequences. In a later analysis, V and J genes were assigned by comparing TCR nucleotide sequences against IMGT/GENE-DB human TR gene sequences. In a later analysis, CDR3 sequences and most-parsimonious VDJ recombination scenarios were assigned using the TCRdist pipeline. In a later analysis, each TCR beta chain was defined by its CDR3 amino acid sequence together with its V-gene family, and reads without a unique V-gene family were excluded. A later analysis removed 592 highly shared, low-generation-probability nucleotide sequences to deal with suspected cross-contamination and a sequencing artifact. A later analysis calculated a clonal expansion index for each public chain from normalized within-repertoire ranks of inferred template counts. A later analysis computed generation probabilities with a VDJ recombination model fitted to out-of-frame rearrangements, and checked the results against IGoR. Hypergeometric tests were used in a later analysis to score TCR-TCR, TCR-HLA and TCR-CMV co-occurrence, with a repertoire-size bias correction applied to the TCR pairs. In a later analysis, false discovery rates were estimated by permuting HLA or CMV assignments 20 times. A later analysis grouped co-occurring TCRs with DBSCAN, adding TCRdist sequence similarity when clustering within HLA-allele-positive subsets. Repertoires with fewer than 30,000 or more than 120,000 public chains, plus five repertoires with anomalous nucleotide sharing, were excluded from co-occurrence clustering. TCRdb took this table from immuneACCESS and kept in-frame rearrangements with V and J called. Such tables lack part of the clones; where checked against another copy, unresolved V genes explain under half of the gap, and the rest is unexplained. V and J calls and clone size are those listed in that table; D and trimming were worked out from the DNA. Across this sample there are some 110,000 clones, with 55% to 70% seen only once. 2.2% of the sample is taken by the ten largest.

Sequenced sample: PBMCs. This clonotype was sampled from a woman younger than 45 in good health and CMV-seronegative. The chain employs TRBV27 and TRBJ2-7; 10 central nucleotides agree with TRBD2. For the CDR3, the sequence is CASSLAGDNEQYF. The base sequence is TGTGCCAGCAGTCTAGCGGGAGACAACGAGCAGTACTTC.